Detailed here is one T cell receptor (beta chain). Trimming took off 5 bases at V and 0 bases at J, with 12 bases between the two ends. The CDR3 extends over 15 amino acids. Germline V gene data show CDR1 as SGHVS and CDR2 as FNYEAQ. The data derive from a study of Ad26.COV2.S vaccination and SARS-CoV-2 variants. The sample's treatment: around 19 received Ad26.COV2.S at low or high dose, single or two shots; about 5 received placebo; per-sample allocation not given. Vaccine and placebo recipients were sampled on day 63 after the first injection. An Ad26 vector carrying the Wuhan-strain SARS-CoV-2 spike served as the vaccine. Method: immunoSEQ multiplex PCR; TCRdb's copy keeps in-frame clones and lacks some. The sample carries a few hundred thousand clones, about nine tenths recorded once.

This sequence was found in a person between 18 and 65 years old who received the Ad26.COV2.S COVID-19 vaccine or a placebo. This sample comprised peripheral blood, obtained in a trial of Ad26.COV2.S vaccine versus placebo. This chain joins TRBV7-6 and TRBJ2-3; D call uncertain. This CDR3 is CASSPEVASTDTQYF. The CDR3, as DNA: TGTGCCAGCAGCCCCGAGGTAGCTAGCACAGATACGCAGTATTTT.